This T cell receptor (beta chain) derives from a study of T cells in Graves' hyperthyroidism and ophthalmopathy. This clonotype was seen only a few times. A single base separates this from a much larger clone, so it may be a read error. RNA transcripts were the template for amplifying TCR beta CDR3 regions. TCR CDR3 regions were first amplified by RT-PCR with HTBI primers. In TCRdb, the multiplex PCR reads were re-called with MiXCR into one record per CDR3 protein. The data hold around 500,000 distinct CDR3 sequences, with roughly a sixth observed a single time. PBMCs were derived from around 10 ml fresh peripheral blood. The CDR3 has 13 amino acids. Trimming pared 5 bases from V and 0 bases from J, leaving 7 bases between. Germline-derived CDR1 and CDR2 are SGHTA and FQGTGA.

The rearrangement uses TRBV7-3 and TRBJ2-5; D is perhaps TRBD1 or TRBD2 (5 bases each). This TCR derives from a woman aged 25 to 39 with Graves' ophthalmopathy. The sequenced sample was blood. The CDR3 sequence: CASSPGHQETQYF. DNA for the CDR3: TGTGCCAGCAGCCCGGGACACCAAGAGACCCAGTACTTC.